This is a list of T cell receptor beta chains from one sample in a study of T cell repertoires in cytomegalovirus infection. TCRdb re-called the reads through MiXCR, storing one row per CDR3 protein. The table shows 750,000 to 900,000 distinct CDR3 sequences, with about 29% occurring only once. For these receptors, no antigen is known. The sample consisted of cultured CD8+ T cells from PBMCs, taken from culture after CMV antigen stimulation. These receptors were collected from a human donor in good health (CMV status not recorded). Some clones in this sample may be carry-over from other donors' samples. Each CDR3 is given with its conserved first and last residue. The D gene is left open where the match is weak. The size entry is marked missing in some rows and otherwise reads once, few, many or a size class.

v_call: TRBV7-8; d_call: .; clone_size: few; j_call: TRBJ1-1; cdr3_nt: TGTGCCAGCAGCTACACATGGGCTAACACTGAAGCTTTCTTT; cdr3_aa: CASSYTWANTEAFF
v_call: TRBV7-2; d_call: TRBD2; clone_size: .; j_call: TRBJ2-5; cdr3_nt: TGTGCCAGCAGTACGGGACTACTCTTATGGGAGACCCAGTACTTC; cdr3_aa: CASSTGLLLWETQYF
v_call: TRBV19; d_call: .; clone_size: .; j_call: TRBJ1-5; cdr3_nt: TGTGCCAGTAGTATTCGTGACGAAAGCAATCAGCCCCAGCATTTT; cdr3_aa: CASSIRDESNQPQHF
v_call: TRBV12-3/TRBV12-4; d_call: .; clone_size: few; j_call: TRBJ2-2; cdr3_nt: TGTGCCAGCACCCTTAAGAACACCGGGGAGCTGTTTTTT; cdr3_aa: CASTLKNTGELFF
v_call: TRBV7-8; d_call: TRBD1; clone_size: many; j_call: TRBJ2-5; cdr3_nt: TGTGCCAGCAGCTGGACAGGGGTGCAAGAGACCCAGTACTTC; cdr3_aa: CASSWTGVQETQYF
v_call: TRBV12-5; d_call: .; clone_size: few; j_call: TRBJ1-1; cdr3_nt: TGTGCTAGTGGATTCTCGACAGGATACAACACTGAAGCTTTCTTT; cdr3_aa: CASGFSTGYNTEAFF
v_call: TRBV7-6; d_call: .; clone_size: .; j_call: TRBJ2-2; cdr3_nt: TGTGCCAGCAGTTTTTTTGACCCCGACACCGGGGAGCTGTTTTTT; cdr3_aa: CASSFFDPDTGELFF
v_call: TRBV5-1; d_call: .; clone_size: .; j_call: TRBJ2-5; cdr3_nt: TGCGCCAGCAGCTTGGCGCAGGCAAGAAAAGAGACCCAGTACTTC; cdr3_aa: CASSLAQARKETQYF
v_call: TRBV9; d_call: TRBD1; clone_size: .; j_call: TRBJ1-2; cdr3_nt: TGTGCCAGCAGCGTAGGACCCGGGACAGGCACGGAAGGCTACACCTTC; cdr3_aa: CASSVGPGTGTEGYTF
v_call: TRBV20-1; d_call: .; clone_size: .; j_call: TRBJ2-1; cdr3_nt: TGCAGTGCTAGCTGGACTTACAATGAGCAGTTCTTC; cdr3_aa: CSASWTYNEQFF
v_call: TRBV27; d_call: .; clone_size: .; j_call: TRBJ2-2; cdr3_nt: TGTGCCAGCAGTCCCCTGTATGGATTCACCGGGGAGCTGTTTTTT; cdr3_aa: CASSPLYGFTGELFF
v_call: TRBV27; d_call: TRBD2; clone_size: few; j_call: TRBJ2-2; cdr3_nt: TGTGCCAGCAGCACAACGGGACTAGCGGGGCGCCGGATGAACACCGGGGAGCTGTTTTTT; cdr3_aa: CASSTTGLAGRRMNTGELFF
v_call: TRBV27; d_call: TRBD1; clone_size: few; j_call: TRBJ1-1; cdr3_nt: TGTGCCAGCAGTCGTGGGACAGTGAACACTGAAGCTTTCTTT; cdr3_aa: CASSRGTVNTEAFF
v_call: TRBV15; d_call: .; clone_size: .; j_call: TRBJ1-1; cdr3_nt: TGTGCCACCGAAACGAGAGGCACTGAAGCTTTCTTT; cdr3_aa: CATETRGTEAFF
v_call: TRBV9; d_call: .; clone_size: few; j_call: TRBJ2-3; cdr3_nt: TGTGCCAGCAGCCCTGCGGGGGCGGGAGTGCAAAATACGCAGTATTTT; cdr3_aa: CASSPAGAGVQNTQYF
v_call: TRBV7-6; d_call: .; clone_size: many; j_call: TRBJ2-5; cdr3_nt: TGTGCCAGCAGCCCTAGTGGGGAGACCCAGTACTTC; cdr3_aa: CASSPSGETQYF
v_call: TRBV27; d_call: TRBD2; clone_size: .; j_call: TRBJ2-3; cdr3_nt: TGTGCCAGCAGTTTACCGGGGGGACTCACAGATACGCAGTATTTT; cdr3_aa: CASSLPGGLTDTQYF
v_call: TRBV6-6; d_call: TRBD1; clone_size: .; j_call: TRBJ2-7; cdr3_nt: TGTGCCAGCACCTTGGGACAGGGGCTCCCCTACGAGCAGTACTTC; cdr3_aa: CASTLGQGLPYEQYF
v_call: TRBV27; d_call: TRBD2; clone_size: many; j_call: TRBJ2-3; cdr3_nt: TGTGCCGCGAGCGGGGGGTACACAGATACGCAGTATTTT; cdr3_aa: CAASGGYTDTQYF
v_call: TRBV6-5; d_call: TRBD1; clone_size: once; j_call: TRBJ2-1; cdr3_nt: TGTGCCGCAGCGAAGGGGGCTAATGAGCAGTTCTTC; cdr3_aa: CAAAKGANEQFF
v_call: TRBV20-1; d_call: TRBD2; clone_size: .; j_call: TRBJ2-1; cdr3_nt: TGCAGTGCTAGGGCTAGCGGGGGGCTCTACAATGAGCAGTTCTTC; cdr3_aa: CSARASGGLYNEQFF
v_call: TRBV6-2/TRBV6-3; d_call: .; clone_size: .; j_call: TRBJ2-2; cdr3_nt: TGTGCCAGCAGTTTGGCACCGTTGAACACCGGGGAGCTGTTTTTT; cdr3_aa: CASSLAPLNTGELFF
v_call: TRBV7-9; d_call: TRBD1; clone_size: .; j_call: TRBJ1-2; cdr3_nt: TGTGCCAGCAGCCGATTTATTAGTCGGACAGGGACCTCCTATGGCTACACCTTC; cdr3_aa: CASSRFISRTGTSYGYTF
v_call: TRBV19; d_call: TRBD2; clone_size: .; j_call: TRBJ2-1; cdr3_nt: TGTGCCAGTAGTCCAGTTAGCGGGGGGTATTCCTACAATGAGCAGTTCTTC; cdr3_aa: CASSPVSGGYSYNEQFF
v_call: TRBV2; d_call: .; clone_size: .; j_call: TRBJ1-4; cdr3_nt: TGTGCCAGCAGTCGACCCACGGACGGTGAAAAACTGTTTTTT; cdr3_aa: CASSRPTDGEKLFF
v_call: TRBV24-1; d_call: TRBD1; clone_size: .; j_call: TRBJ1-2; cdr3_nt: TGTGCCACCAGTGATTCCGGACAGGATCGCTATGGCTACACCTTC; cdr3_aa: CATSDSGQDRYGYTF
v_call: TRBV4-1; d_call: .; clone_size: .; j_call: TRBJ1-1; cdr3_nt: TGCGCCAGCAGCCAAGAGCACAGTTTGAACACTGAAGCTTTCTTT; cdr3_aa: CASSQEHSLNTEAFF
v_call: TRBV7-9; d_call: .; clone_size: many; j_call: TRBJ1-2; cdr3_nt: TGTGCCAGCAGCTTTAGAGGCGACTATGGCTACACCTTC; cdr3_aa: CASSFRGDYGYTF
v_call: TRBV7-2; d_call: TRBD1; clone_size: many; j_call: TRBJ1-5; cdr3_nt: TGTGCCAGCGCGCCCACGGGACAGGAAAATCAGCCCCAGCATTTT; cdr3_aa: CASAPTGQENQPQHF
v_call: TRBV6-2/TRBV6-3; d_call: .; clone_size: .; j_call: TRBJ2-4; cdr3_nt: TGTGCCAGCAGCCCTTTCGGCGGGCAGGGGAACATTCAGTACTTC; cdr3_aa: CASSPFGGQGNIQYF
v_call: TRBV6-1; d_call: TRBD1; clone_size: few; j_call: TRBJ1-1; cdr3_nt: TGTGCCAGCGGACAGGGGCGTTGGACTGAAGCTTTCTTT; cdr3_aa: CASGQGRWTEAFF
v_call: TRBV10-1; d_call: .; clone_size: .; j_call: TRBJ2-3; cdr3_nt: TGCGCCAGCAGTGAGGTGGTTAAGACAGATACGCAGTATTTT; cdr3_aa: CASSEVVKTDTQYF
v_call: TRBV7-9; d_call: TRBD2; clone_size: few; j_call: TRBJ2-7; cdr3_nt: TGTGCCAGCAGCCATCTAGCGGTCCCCTACGAGCAGTACTTC; cdr3_aa: CASSHLAVPYEQYF
v_call: TRBV7-6; d_call: TRBD2; clone_size: .; j_call: TRBJ2-5; cdr3_nt: TGTGCCAGCAGCTTTTCCGCGGGGGAGGGAGAGACCCAGTACTTC; cdr3_aa: CASSFSAGEGETQYF
v_call: TRBV7-2; d_call: .; clone_size: many; j_call: TRBJ2-7; cdr3_nt: TGTGCCAGCAGCTTTGTCCCCGGGACTGCTACCTACGAGCAGTACTTC; cdr3_aa: CASSFVPGTATYEQYF
v_call: TRBV6-2/TRBV6-3; d_call: .; clone_size: many; j_call: TRBJ2-5; cdr3_nt: TGTGCCAGCAGTTACTCGTGGGGCGGGGAGACCCAGTACTTC; cdr3_aa: CASSYSWGGETQYF
v_call: TRBV6-5; d_call: .; clone_size: .; j_call: TRBJ2-3; cdr3_nt: TGTGCCAGCAGTTACTCGACACTAGCAGGGTTCCCAGATACGCAGTATTTT; cdr3_aa: CASSYSTLAGFPDTQYF
v_call: TRBV25-1; d_call: TRBD1; clone_size: .; j_call: TRBJ2-7; cdr3_nt: TGTGCCAGCAGAGGACAGGGATTCCCCTACGAGCAGTACTTC; cdr3_aa: CASRGQGFPYEQYF
v_call: TRBV25-1; d_call: .; clone_size: many; j_call: TRBJ2-1; cdr3_nt: TGTGCCAGCAGTGGATCGCGAGCGGGACATTACAATGAGCAGTTCTTC; cdr3_aa: CASSGSRAGHYNEQFF
v_call: TRBV7-7; d_call: .; clone_size: .; j_call: TRBJ2-5; cdr3_nt: TGTGCTAGCAGCCCGAGTGGGGGTAAGGGAGAGACCCAGTACTTC; cdr3_aa: CASSPSGGKGETQYF
v_call: TRBV7-4; d_call: TRBD1; clone_size: .; j_call: TRBJ1-2; cdr3_nt: TGTGCCAGCAGGGACAGGTCCTTCTATGGCTACACCTTC; cdr3_aa: CASRDRSFYGYTF
v_call: TRBV27; d_call: TRBD1; clone_size: few; j_call: TRBJ2-1; cdr3_nt: TGTGCCAGCAGATGGATCGACAGGGGTAACACGAATGAGCAGTTCTTC; cdr3_aa: CASRWIDRGNTNEQFF
v_call: TRBV4-2; d_call: .; clone_size: few; j_call: TRBJ1-3; cdr3_nt: TGTGCCAGCAGCCAAGATGTGGGAAACACCATATATTTT; cdr3_aa: CASSQDVGNTIYF
v_call: TRBV6-6; d_call: .; clone_size: few; j_call: TRBJ2-7; cdr3_nt: TGTGCCAGCAGTCTTCAGCCGGACAGTCCCTACGAGCAGTACTTC; cdr3_aa: CASSLQPDSPYEQYF
v_call: TRBV19; d_call: .; clone_size: .; j_call: TRBJ1-1; cdr3_nt: TGTGCCAGTAGTTTCAAGGGGGTCACTGAAGCTTTCTTT; cdr3_aa: CASSFKGVTEAFF
v_call: TRBV12-3/TRBV12-4; d_call: .; clone_size: .; j_call: TRBJ1-2; cdr3_nt: TGTGCCAGCAGTTTAATGACAGACTACACCTTC; cdr3_aa: CASSLMTDYTF
v_call: TRBV3-1; d_call: TRBD1; clone_size: .; j_call: TRBJ1-1; cdr3_nt: TGTGCCAGCAGCCTAGACCCTCCCGGGACAGGGGGCATGAACACTGAAGCTTTCTTT; cdr3_aa: CASSLDPPGTGGMNTEAFF